These T cell receptor beta chains were read from a single sample in a study of PD-L1 blockade in urothelial cancer. Some clones are missing from TCRdb's copy, which holds only in-frame ones; the method was immunoSEQ multiplex PCR. The sample lists 23,000 or so clones; more than 65% were seen once. The source material was PBMCs, sampled around atezolizumab (anti-PD-L1) treatment. The source of these receptors is a man in his 70s with urothelial cancer. The CDR3 runs from the conserved cysteine through the conserved F or W. D genes are given only for firm matches. A clone size is listed for some rows: how often the clone was seen (once, few, many), or a class if it is expanded.

V gene	J gene	D gene	clone size	CDR3 protein	CDR3 DNA
TRBV5-1	TRBJ1-6	.	.	CASNQGLGNSPLHF	TGCGCCAGCAACCAAGGACTTGGTAATTCACCCCTCCACTTT
TRBV7-2	TRBJ2-5	.	.	CASSQSRGQETQYF	TGTGCCAGCAGCCAGTCGCGAGGGCAAGAGACCCAGTACTTC
TRBV4-3	TRBJ2-4	TRBD2	.	CASSQDLTSGEPKNIQYF	TGCGCCAGCAGCCAAGATCTGACTAGCGGGGAGCCCAAAAACATTCAGTACTTC
TRBV11-2	TRBJ2-7	.	few	CASSLNPRTTYYEQYF	TGTGCCAGCAGCTTAAACCCCAGGACTACCTACTACGAGCAGTACTTC
TRBV10-3	TRBJ2-7	.	.	CAIAGSYEQYF	TGTGCCATCGCAGGCTCCTACGAGCAGTACTTC
TRBV19	TRBJ2-5	.	.	CASSMGEEETQYF	TGTGCCAGTAGTATGGGGGAGGAAGAGACCCAGTACTTC
TRBV4-1	TRBJ2-2	.	.	CASSQGILRVEPNTGELFF	TGCGCCAGCAGCCAAGGAATTTTGAGGGTAGAGCCGAACACCGGGGAGCTGTTTTTT
TRBV11-1	TRBJ1-1	TRBD1	.	CASSAPTGGPNTEAFF	TGTGCCAGCAGCGCCCCGACAGGGGGTCCGAACACTGAAGCTTTCTTT
TRBV27	TRBJ2-3	TRBD2	.	CASSSRGLAGVTDTQYF	TGTGCCAGCAGTTCCCGCGGACTAGCGGGAGTGACAGATACGCAGTATTTT
TRBV4-3	TRBJ1-2	.	once	CASSQDLGRVDYGYTF	TGCGCCAGCAGCCAAGATTTGGGCAGGGTGGACTATGGCTACACCTTC
TRBV19	TRBJ1-5	TRBD1	.	CASSIIPTGGLGKPQHF	TGTGCCAGTAGTATAATCCCAACAGGGGGCTTGGGGAAGCCCCAGCATTTT
TRBV6-6	TRBJ2-7	TRBD1	.	CASSKTGGLYEQYF	TGTGCCAGCAGTAAGACAGGGGGTCTCTACGAGCAGTACTTC
TRBV20-1	TRBJ1-1	.	.	CSAGGNTEAFF	TGCAGTGCGGGAGGTAACACTGAAGCTTTCTTT
TRBV7-2	TRBJ2-3	.	.	CASRRSAGTDTQYF	TGTGCCAGCAGACGGTCAGCGGGCACAGATACGCAGTATTTT
TRBV5-4	TRBJ2-5	TRBD1	.	CASSSSRDRYQETQYF	TGTGCCAGCAGCTCGTCCCGGGACAGGTACCAAGAGACCCAGTACTTC
TRBV11-2	TRBJ1-1	TRBD1	.	CASRGGLAEAFF	TGTGCCAGCAGAGGGGGCTTGGCTGAAGCTTTCTTT
TRBV5-4	TRBJ2-7	TRBD2	.	CASSVASSGPPTEQYF	TGTGCCAGCAGCGTAGCTTCTAGCGGGCCTCCTACCGAGCAGTACTTC
TRBV25-1	TRBJ1-1	.	.	CASSSTGNTEAFF	TGTGCCAGCAGTTCGACAGGGAACACTGAAGCTTTCTTT
TRBV28	TRBJ2-5	TRBD2	few	CASSLGRGARQETQYF	TGTGCCAGCAGTTTAGGGCGGGGGGCCCGGCAAGAGACCCAGTACTTC
TRBV7-2	TRBJ2-3	TRBD2	.	CASSSSGRLGLAQYF	TGTGCCAGCAGCTCTAGCGGGAGACTGGGTTTAGCGCAGTATTTT
TRBV6-1	TRBJ2-7	.	.	CASSEIGIPYEQYF	TGTGCCAGCAGTGAAATCGGGATCCCCTACGAGCAGTACTTC
TRBV19	TRBJ2-5	TRBD2	.	CASSIGAGAKETQYF	TGTGCCAGTAGTATTGGAGCGGGAGCAAAAGAGACCCAGTACTTC
TRBV7-3	TRBJ2-1	TRBD2	.	CASSLLAGVGNEQFF	TGTGCCAGCAGCTTATTAGCGGGAGTCGGCAATGAGCAGTTCTTC
TRBV5-4	TRBJ2-1	.	.	CASSFEPPGRSQGDEQFF	TGTGCCAGCAGCTTCGAACCCCCGGGGAGGTCCCAGGGCGATGAGCAGTTCTTC
TRBV15	TRBJ1-4	TRBD1	.	CATSRDRTGGLKLFF	TGTGCCACCAGCAGAGATCGGACAGGGGGGTTAAAACTGTTTTTT
TRBV30	TRBJ1-3	.	.	CAWTTTGDGNTIYF	TGTGCCTGGACCACTACAGGAGATGGAAACACCATATATTTT